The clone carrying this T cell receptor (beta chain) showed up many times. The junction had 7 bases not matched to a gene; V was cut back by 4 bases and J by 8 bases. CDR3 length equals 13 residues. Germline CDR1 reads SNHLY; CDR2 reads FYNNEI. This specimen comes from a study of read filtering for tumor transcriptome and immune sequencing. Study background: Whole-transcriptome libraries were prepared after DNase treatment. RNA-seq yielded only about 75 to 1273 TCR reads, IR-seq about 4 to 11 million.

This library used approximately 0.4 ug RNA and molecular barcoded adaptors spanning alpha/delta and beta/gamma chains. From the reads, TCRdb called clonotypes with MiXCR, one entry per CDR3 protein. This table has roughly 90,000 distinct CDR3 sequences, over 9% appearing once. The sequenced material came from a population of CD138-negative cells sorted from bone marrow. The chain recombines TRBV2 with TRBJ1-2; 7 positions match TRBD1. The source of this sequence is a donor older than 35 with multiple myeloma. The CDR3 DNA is TGTGCCAGCAGTGGAAGACAGGGTGGCGGCTACACCTTC. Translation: CASSGRQGGGYTF.